Included here is one T cell receptor beta chain sequence, with context. What it binds is unknown. This sample is part of a study of cytomegalovirus exposure and HLA in healthy donors. Looking at the study overall: Assignment to the Caucasian-associated ancestry cluster applied to roughly 80% of the approximately 400 genotyped donors. Study conclusions and caveats: In a later analysis, V- and J-gene trimming of beta chains associated with a DCLRE1C missense variant, replicated independently.

Trimming stripped 5 bases from V and 3 bases from J, with 9 bases between. Germline V gene lookup returns CDR1 SGDLS and CDR2 YYNGEE. This CDR3 has 13 amino acids. PCR primers comprised 60 Vbeta and 13 Jbeta primers. The repertoire was sequenced with immunoSEQ multiplex PCR; TCRdb's copy has only in-frame clones and lacks some. The sample includes more than 95,000 clones, around 75% of them seen just once. This receptor was identified in a man in his forties or fifties in good health and CMV-seronegative. Sequenced sample: PBMCs. V is TRBV9 and J is TRBJ1-3, with D possibly TRBD1 on 5 matching bases. CDR3: CASSLQGGNTIYF. CDR3 in DNA: TGTGCCAGCAGTCTCCAGGGTGGAAACACCATATATTTT.